The T cell receptor beta chain described here comes from a study of cytomegalovirus exposure and HLA in healthy donors. About the study: There were 65 million to 85 million unique TCRs (from HLA-typed donors) in an early data release. Whole-study findings and limits: A missense DCLRE1C variant was associated with V- and J-gene trimming of TCR beta chains in a later analysis, and an independent cohort replicated the association. Per a prior analysis, the majority of TCR beta V segments were productive roughly 90% or roughly 30% of the time. The study recorded over 150 TCR beta chains that were cytomegalovirus-associated.

The PCR ran on 60 Vbeta and 13 Jbeta primers. TCRdb's table, derived via immunoSEQ multiplex PCR, lists solely in-frame clones and lacks some. The table has about 160,000 clones, roughly 78% seen once. A note on this clone: As yet, its antigen is unknown.

This CDR3 is 14 amino acids long. The ends were cut back, 2 bases at V and 1 base at J, with 8 bases in the middle. Germline lookup yields CDR1 LNHDA and CDR2 SQIVND (reference sequence). This chain joins TRBV19 and TRBJ1-1; D is unresolved. Sequenced: PBMCs. This sequence was found in a man aged 40-49 years in good health and CMV-seropositive. CDR3 protein: CASSISRPNTEAFF. The CDR3 DNA is TGTGCCAGTAGTATAAGCAGGCCGAACACTGAAGCTTTCTTT.